The next 12 T cell receptor beta chains were all read from a single sample in a study of control samples from healthy donors and cancer patients. The method was immunoSEQ multiplex PCR; TCRdb's version includes in-frame clones alone and lacks a portion of them. Altogether 95,000 to 150,000 clones are present, approximately 89% being singletons, with the ten largest covering 2.9%. Sequencing was carried out using blood. These receptors were taken from a man aged 55 to 70 in good health.

The CDR3 DNA sequence: TGTGCCACCAGTAGAAGCGAAGAGACCCAGTACTTC. It is translated as CATSRSEETQYF. This chain links TRBV24-1 with TRBJ2-5; D remains unclear. Trimming took 6 bases from V and 3 from J, leaving 7 bases between them. CDR3 length: 12 amino acids. Per the germline V gene, CDR1 is KGHDR and CDR2 is SFDVKD.

As to this clone: At one end, the junction sequence differs from germline, possibly due to a read error. The chain joins TRBV11-2 to TRBJ1-2; D remains unclear. The CDR3 consists of 13 residues. Germline CDR1 is SGHAT and CDR2 is FQNNGV. CDR3 amino acids: CASSLERYYGYTF. The CDR3, as DNA: TGTGCCAGCAGTTTAGAGCGGTACTATGGCTACACCTTC.

CDR3 protein: CASSGAGGPYEQYF. CDR3 DNA: TGTGCCAGCTCAGGGGCGGGGGGTCCCTACGAGCAGTACTTC. The gene calls are TRBV18 and TRBJ2-7, with 8 bases fitting TRBD2. Germline CDR1 reads KGHSH; CDR2 reads LQKENI. The trim removed 5 bases at V and 2 bases at J, leaving 5 bases unmatched. The CDR3 extends over 14 amino acids. The full variable domain, its missing parts supplied by reference TRBV18 and TRBJ2-7, is NAGVMQNPRHLVRRRGQEARLRCSPMKGHSHVYWYRQLPEEGLKFMVYLQKENIIDESGMPKERFSAEFPKEGPSILRIQQVVRGDSAAYFCASSGAGGPYEQYFGPGTRLTVT.

The V gene is TRBV18, the J gene TRBJ1-1; D uncertain. The CDR3 has 16 residues. Trimming removed 0 bases from V and 0 bases from J, with 11 bases in between. The germline gives CDR1 KGHSH, CDR2 LQKENI. CDR3 DNA: TGTGCCAGCTCACCACCGATCAGTATGATGAACACTGAAGCTTTCTTT. Protein product: CASSPPISMMNTEAFF.

This sequence joins TRBV28 and TRBJ1-3, with 8 bases lining up with TRBD1. CDR3 size: 14 residues. Germline V gives CDR1 MDHEN, CDR2 SYDVKM. The ends lost 8 bases at V and 0 bases at J; junction bases unmatched: 3. The CDR3 coding sequence is TGTGCCAGCGATACAGGGGGCTCTGGAAACACCATATATTTT. Amino acid sequence: CASDTGGSGNTIYF.

The J gene is TRBJ1-6, the V gene TRBV9; no firm D call. This CDR3 has 13 residues. The V and J ends lost 0 bases and 8 bases respectively, with 6 bases between them. Looked up from germline, CDR1 is SGDLS and CDR2 is YYNGEE. CDR3 in amino acids: CASSVGKDSPLHF. In DNA form, the CDR3 reads TGTGCCAGCAGCGTAGGAAAGGATTCACCCCTCCACTTT.

This chain uses TRBV6-6 with TRBJ2-7; the match to TRBD1 covers 8 bases. The germline CDR1 and CDR2 sequences are MNHNY and SVGAGI (reference sequence). The CDR3 has 14 residues. V dropped 7 bases and J dropped 3; count of bases not matched to a gene: 8. CDR3 coding DNA: TGTGCCAGCAATGCTCAGGGGGCTCTCTACGAGCAGTACTTC. It specifies CASNAQGALYEQYF.

V and J are TRBV27 and TRBJ1-2, with a weak D call TRBD1 (6 bases). Per the germline V gene, CDR1 is MNHEY and CDR2 is SMNVEV (reference sequence). The CDR3 is 16 residues long. Trimming stripped 2 bases from V and 4 bases from J, with 17 bases between. CDR3 residues: CASSLTTGISLYGYTF. In DNA, the CDR3 is TGTGCCAGCAGTTTAACCACAGGGATCTCCCTCTATGGCTACACCTTC.

This clone was found a few times. The chain recombines TRBV5-1 with TRBJ1-3; 8 bases are shared with TRBD1. The germline V gene encodes CDR1 SGHRS and CDR2 YFSETQ. This CDR3 is 16 amino acids long. The trim removed 3 bases at V and 0 bases at J, leaving 5 bases unmatched. The CDR3 DNA reads as TGCGCCAGCAGCTCGGGACAGGACTACTCTGGAAACACCATATATTTT. Protein product: CASSSGQDYSGNTIYF.

The CDR3 sequence is CASNGQDKYGYTF. As DNA, the CDR3 is TGTGCCAGCAATGGACAGGATAAGTATGGCTACACCTTC. The chain carries TRBV2 and TRBJ1-2; the match to TRBD1 covers 7 bases. The CDR3 extends over 13 amino acids. Germline values: CDR1 SNHLY, CDR2 FYNNEI. J gave up 5 bases and V 7 bases, and 7 bases lay outside the gene matches.

This clone is a singleton in its sample. This chain connects TRBV6-6 to TRBJ1-6; TRBD1 agrees at 10 bases. The length of the CDR3 is 15 residues. J was trimmed by 8 bases and V by 6 bases; bases with no gene match: 7. Germline assignment: CDR1 MNHNY and CDR2 SVGAGI (reference sequence). The CDR3 DNA follows: TGTGCCAGCAGCCACGGGGGACAGGGGCATTCACCCCTCCACTTT. Translation gives CASSHGGQGHSPLHF.

The CDR3 bases are TGTGCCAGCAGCTTAGTGGGGGGGACCTTCCCTTCCGAGCAGTACTTC. It encodes CASSLVGGTFPSEQYF. This sequence joins TRBV7-9 and TRBJ2-7, with TRBD2 matching 7 bases. The V and J ends lost 1 base and 6 bases, in that order; junction bases with no gene match: 12. Germline CDR1 reads SEHNR; CDR2 reads FQNEAQ (reference sequence). The CDR3 runs 16 residues.